One TCR beta chain is described in this entry. This entry comes from a study of T cells in tumors after PD-1 blockade. The V and J ends lost 10 bases and 1 base respectively, with 7 bases between them. Looked up from germline, CDR1 is SNHLY and CDR2 is FYNNEI. The CDR3 loop spans 12 amino acids. Template: tumor biopsy or peripheral blood genomic DNA, roughly 550-6,500 ng per sample. TCRdb's table, derived via immunoSEQ multiplex PCR, lists solely in-frame clones and lacks some. The repertoire holds approximately 8,100 clones, with 65% as singletons. The source was tumor tissue, collected after anti-PD-1 treatment. The rearrangement uses TRBV2 and TRBJ2-2; D is undetermined. The sequence was obtained from a human donor with basal cell carcinoma. This CDR3 is CANYKNTGELFF. CDR3 DNA: TGTGCCAACTACAAGAACACCGGGGAGCTGTTTTTT. Full variable domain (missing parts from reference TRBV2 and TRBJ2-2): EPEVTQTPSHQVTQMGQEVILRCVPISNHLYFYWYRQILGQKVEFLVSFYNNEISEKSEIFDDQFSVERPDGSNFTLKIRSTKLEDSAMYFCANYKNTGELFFGEGSRLTVL.